This entry lists 14 T cell receptor beta chains sequenced from one sample in a study of immune cell composition in non-small cell lung cancer (TCRdb year 2017). Libraries were built with the immunoSEQ multiplex PCR assay. Entries here come from immuneACCESS through TCRdb and include only in-frame sequences with V and J called. Some clones fail to appear in such tables; in the studies checked, an unresolved V gene covers under half of the shortfall, and the cause of the remainder is unknown. The table for this sample lists about 7,600 clones; around 78% of them were counted only once. About 12% of the sample is in the top ten clones. Source material: lung tumor tissue. The receptors derive from a human donor with non-small cell lung cancer.

V is TRBV25-1 and J is TRBJ2-7; D is unclear. Germline V gene lookup returns CDR1 MGHDK and CDR2 SYGVNS. Trimming pared 2 bases from V and 3 bases from J, leaving 5 bases between. CDR3 size: 12 residues. CDR3 sequence (DNA): TGTGCCAGCAGTGAACCGGGCTACGAGCAGTACTTC. This encodes CASSEPGYEQYF.

This clone has more than one count but fewer than ten. V usage is TRBV19 and J usage is TRBJ1-5; 9 nucleotides align to TRBD1. CDR3 length equals 18 residues. In germline, CDR1 is LNHDA, CDR2 SQIVND (reference sequence). Losses at the gene ends were 3 bases for V and 0 bases for J; bases not matched to a gene: 9. This CDR3 is CASSIRTGARYSNQPQHF. DNA of the CDR3: TGTGCCAGTAGTATTAGGACAGGGGCACGGTATAGCAATCAGCCCCAGCATTTT.

The CDR3 reads CASSPGTGGFSYNEQFF. CDR3 coding DNA: TGTGCCAGCAGCCCAGGGACAGGGGGTTTCTCCTACAATGAGCAGTTCTTC. The chain recombines TRBV9 with TRBJ2-1, with TRBD1 matching over 11 bases. The CDR3 totals 17 residues. The ends lost 4 bases at V and 0 bases at J; junction bases unmatched: 6. In germline, CDR1 is SGDLS, CDR2 YYNGEE.

V gene TRBV5-1 combines with J gene TRBJ1-4; D is undetermined. The CDR3 covers 13 residues. Between the trimmed V and J ends, which lost 1 base and 7 bases, there was a span of 8 bases. The germline CDR1 and CDR2 sequences are SGHRS and YFSETQ. In DNA form, the CDR3 reads TGCGCCAGCAGCTTGACCGATGTTGAAAAACTGTTTTTT. It encodes CASSLTDVEKLFF.

This clone was picked up a small number of times. The rearrangement links TRBV7-2 to TRBJ2-5, with 8 bases fitting TRBD1. This CDR3 is 14 amino acids long. Germline V CDR1 and CDR2: SGHTA, FQGNSA. Unmatched junction bases numbered 5, after V lost 3 bases and J lost 5 bases. The CDR3 sequence is CASSFQGAEETQYF. Here the CDR3 DNA reads TGTGCCAGCAGCTTTCAGGGGGCCGAGGAGACCCAGTACTTC.

J is TRBJ2-1 and V is TRBV9; the match to TRBD2 covers 10 bases. CDR3 length: 15 amino acids. V shed 4 bases, J shed 4 bases, and the junction held 5 bases outside the gene matches. CDR1 and CDR2 from the germline V gene are SGDLS and YYNGEE. The CDR3 DNA reads as TGTGCCAGCAGCTCTGGGACTAGCGCGTACAATGAGCAGTTCTTC. Protein sequence: CASSSGTSAYNEQFF.

This chain uses TRBV4-2 with TRBJ1-2; a weak D match, TRBD1 (5 bases). Trimming pared 3 bases from V and 5 bases from J, leaving 10 bases between. The CDR3 totals 13 residues. The germline CDR1 and CDR2 sequences are LGHNA and YNFKEQ. The CDR3 loop reads CASSHPDSYGYTF. CDR3 coding DNA: TGTGCCAGCAGCCACCCAGACAGTTATGGCTACACCTTC.

The chain joins TRBV6-1 to TRBJ1-1, with no clear D. Germline lookup yields CDR1 MNHNS and CDR2 SASEGT. The V end lost 5 bases, the J end lost 8 bases, and 9 bases lay between the germline ends. CDR3 size: 11 residues. This CDR3 reads CASSYVGEAFF. CDR3 DNA sequence: TGTGCCAGCAGTTACGTTGGCGAAGCTTTCTTT.

The chain combines TRBV4-2 with TRBJ1-5, with 10 bases identical to TRBD1. The CDR3 runs 17 residues. V shed 5 bases and J 2 bases; nucleotides not matched to a gene: 9. CDR1 and CDR2 (germline): LGHNA, YNFKEQ. The CDR3 spells CASSFRDRGGGNQPQHF. The CDR3 DNA follows: TGTGCCAGCAGCTTTCGGGACAGGGGAGGAGGCAATCAGCCCCAGCATTTT.

This rearrangement joins TRBV7-8 to TRBJ1-3; no clear D. Trimming took off 5 bases at V and 1 base at J, with 9 bases between the two ends. CDR1 is SGHVS, CDR2 FQNEAQ, per germline. The CDR3 totals 14 residues. The CDR3 bases are TGTGCCAGCAGCCAAAGTCGATCTGGAAACACCATATATTTT. Amino acids: CASSQSRSGNTIYF.

The genes are TRBV7-8 and TRBJ2-1; tentative D call: TRBD1 (6 bases). Germline-derived CDR1 and CDR2 are SGHVS and FQNEAQ. Trimming took 4 bases from V and 10 from J, leaving 23 bases between them. CDR3 length equals 16 residues. The CDR3 is CASSSKITPGVGEQFF. The CDR3 bases are TGTGCCAGCAGCTCAAAAATAACTCCAGGGGTAGGGGAGCAGTTCTTC.

The chain employs TRBV10-1 and TRBJ1-5; 8 nucleotides align to TRBD1. Germline V gives CDR1 WNHNN, CDR2 SYGVQD (reference sequence). J gave up 0 bases and V 8 bases, and 12 bases lay outside the gene matches. The CDR3 is 17 residues long. The CDR3 protein is CASHDGQGRLSNQPQHF. As DNA, the CDR3 is TGCGCCAGCCATGACGGACAGGGCCGCCTTAGCAATCAGCCCCAGCATTTT.

V is TRBV6-5 and J is TRBJ2-7; a weak D match, TRBD1 (6 bases). V lost 6 bases to trimming and J lost 2 bases, with 14 bases between them. The CDR3 runs 14 residues. CDR1 and CDR2 from the germline V gene are MNHEY and SVGAGI. The CDR3 sequence: CASSLDRTAYEQYF. CDR3 in DNA: TGTGCCAGCAGCTTAGACAGGACAGCCTACGAGCAGTACTTC.

V gene TRBV7-9 combines with J gene TRBJ1-2; maybe TRBD1 (6 bases). Per germline, CDR1 SEHNR and CDR2 FQNEAQ (reference sequence). The V end was cut by 6 bases, the J end by 8 bases, with 13 bases between. CDR3 length equals 12 residues. CDR3 in amino acids: CASRESGEGYTF. In nucleotides, the CDR3 is TGTGCCAGCAGGGAATCAGGGGAGGGCTACACCTTC.